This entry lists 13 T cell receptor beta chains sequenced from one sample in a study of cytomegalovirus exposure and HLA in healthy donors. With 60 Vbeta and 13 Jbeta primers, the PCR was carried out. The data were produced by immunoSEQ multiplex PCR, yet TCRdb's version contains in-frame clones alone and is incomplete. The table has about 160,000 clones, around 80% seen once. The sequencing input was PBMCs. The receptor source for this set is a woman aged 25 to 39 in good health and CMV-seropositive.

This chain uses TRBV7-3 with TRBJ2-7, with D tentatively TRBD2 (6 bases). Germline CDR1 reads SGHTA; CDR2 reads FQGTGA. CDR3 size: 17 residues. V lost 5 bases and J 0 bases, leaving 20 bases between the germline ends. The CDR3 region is CASSPSFRGADSYEQYF. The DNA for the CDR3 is TGTGCCAGCAGCCCCTCGTTCCGCGGGGCGGACTCCTACGAGCAGTACTTC.

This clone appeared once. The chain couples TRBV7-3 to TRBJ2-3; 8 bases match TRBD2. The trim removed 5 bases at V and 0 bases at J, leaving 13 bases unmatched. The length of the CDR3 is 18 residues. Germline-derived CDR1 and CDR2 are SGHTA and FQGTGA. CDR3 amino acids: CASSPYGGGPLSTDTQYF. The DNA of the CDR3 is TGTGCCAGCAGCCCCTATGGCGGGGGGCCGCTTAGCACAGATACGCAGTATTTT.

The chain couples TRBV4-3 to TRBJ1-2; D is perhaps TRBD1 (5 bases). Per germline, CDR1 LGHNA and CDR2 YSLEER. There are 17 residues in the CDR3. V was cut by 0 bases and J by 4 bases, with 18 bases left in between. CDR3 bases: TGCGCCAGCAGCCAAGATAGGGTGGAAAGGGGTGGCTATGGCTACACCTTC. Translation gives CASSQDRVERGGYGYTF.

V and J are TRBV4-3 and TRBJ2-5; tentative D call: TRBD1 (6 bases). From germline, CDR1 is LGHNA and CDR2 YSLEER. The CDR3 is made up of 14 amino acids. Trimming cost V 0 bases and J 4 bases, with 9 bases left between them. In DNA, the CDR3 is TGCGCCAGCAGCCAAGAGAGGGGGTCAGAGACCCAGTACTTC. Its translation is CASSQERGSETQYF.

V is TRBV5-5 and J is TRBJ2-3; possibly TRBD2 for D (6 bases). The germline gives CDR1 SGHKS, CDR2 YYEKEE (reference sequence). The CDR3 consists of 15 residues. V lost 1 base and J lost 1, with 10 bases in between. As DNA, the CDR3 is TGTGCCAGCAGCTTGCGACTAGTCGGCACAGATACGCAGTATTTT. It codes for CASSLRLVGTDTQYF.

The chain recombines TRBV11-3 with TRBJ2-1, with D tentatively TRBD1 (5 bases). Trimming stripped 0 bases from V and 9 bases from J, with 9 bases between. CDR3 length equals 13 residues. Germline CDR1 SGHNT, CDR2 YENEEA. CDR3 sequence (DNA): TGTGCCAGCAGCTTAGACCCAGGGATTGAGCAGTTCTTC. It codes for CASSLDPGIEQFF.

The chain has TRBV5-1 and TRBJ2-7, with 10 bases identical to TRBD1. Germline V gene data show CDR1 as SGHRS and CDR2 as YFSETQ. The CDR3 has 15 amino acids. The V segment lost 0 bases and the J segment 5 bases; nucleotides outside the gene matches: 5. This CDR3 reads CASSLEVTGGNEQYF. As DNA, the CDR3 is TGCGCCAGCAGCTTGGAGGTGACAGGGGGCAACGAGCAGTACTTC. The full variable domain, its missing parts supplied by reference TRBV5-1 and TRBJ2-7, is KAGVTQTPRYLIKTRGQQVTLSCSPISGHRSVSWYQQTPGQGLQFLFEYFSETQRNKGNFPGRFSGRQFSNSRSEMNVSTLELGDSALYLCASSLEVTGGNEQYFGPGTRLTVT.

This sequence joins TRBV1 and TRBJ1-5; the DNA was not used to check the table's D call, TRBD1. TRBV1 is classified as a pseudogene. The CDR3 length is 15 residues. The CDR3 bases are TGCACCAGCAGCCTCTTTGGACATTTAGATCAGCCCCAGCATTTT. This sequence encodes CTSSLFGHLDQPQHF.

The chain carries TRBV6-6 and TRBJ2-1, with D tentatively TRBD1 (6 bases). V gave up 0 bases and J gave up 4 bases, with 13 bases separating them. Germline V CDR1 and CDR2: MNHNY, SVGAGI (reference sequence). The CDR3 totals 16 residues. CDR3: CASSYSGTPGYNEQFF. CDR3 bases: TGTGCCAGCAGTTACTCCGGGACACCAGGTTACAATGAGCAGTTCTTC.

The CDR3 reads CASSSHRLDGYTF. The CDR3, as DNA: TGTGCCAGCAGCTCCCATAGATTGGATGGCTACACCTTC. V gene TRBV7-2 combines with J gene TRBJ1-2; D ambiguous. The V end was cut by 4 bases, the J end by 6 bases, with 12 bases between. Germline CDR1 is SGHTA and CDR2 is FQGNSA. The CDR3 consists of 13 residues.

For the CDR3, the DNA is TGCGCCAGCAGCCAAGAAAGGGGTCGAACTGAAGCTTTCTTT. Protein product: CASSQERGRTEAFF. V is TRBV4-1 and J is TRBJ1-1; possibly TRBD1 for D (5 bases). This CDR3 contains 14 residues. Germline V gene lookup returns CDR1 MGHRA and CDR2 YSYEKL. The V and J ends lost 0 bases and 5 bases respectively, with 10 bases between them.

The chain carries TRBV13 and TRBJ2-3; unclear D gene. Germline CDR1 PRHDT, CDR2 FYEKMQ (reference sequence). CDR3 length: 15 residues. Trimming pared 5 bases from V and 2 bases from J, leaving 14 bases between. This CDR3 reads CASSRRLVYTDTQYF. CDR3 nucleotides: TGTGCCAGCAGCCGTCGTCTCGTTTACACAGATACGCAGTATTTT. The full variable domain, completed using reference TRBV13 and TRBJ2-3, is AAGVIQSPRHLIKEKRETATLKCYPIPRHDTVYWYQQGPGQDPQFLISFYEKMQSDKGSIPDRFSAQQFSDYHSELNMSSLELGDSALYFCASSRRLVYTDTQYFGPGTRLTVL.

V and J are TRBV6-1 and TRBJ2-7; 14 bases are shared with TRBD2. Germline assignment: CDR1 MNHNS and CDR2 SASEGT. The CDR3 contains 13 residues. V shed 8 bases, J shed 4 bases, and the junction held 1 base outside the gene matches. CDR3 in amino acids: CASGTSGGYEQYF. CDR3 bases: TGTGCCAGCGGGACTAGCGGGGGATACGAGCAGTACTTC.